The 10 T cell receptor beta chains below all came from one sample that was sequenced in a study of graft-versus-host responses after intestinal transplantation. Measured with immunoSEQ multiplex PCR; TCRdb has only the in-frame clones, and not every one. Of fewer than 45,000 clones in the sample, around 94% were seen once. The sequences come from PBMCs, collected 16 days after intestinal transplant. These receptors all come from a human patient who received an intestinal transplant, so some T cells may come from the graft donor.

V is TRBV25-1 and J is TRBJ2-1; 9 bases match TRBD2. V lost 3 bases and J lost 6; bases outside the gene matches: 9. Germline assignment: CDR1 MGHDK and CDR2 SYGVNS. CDR3 size: 16 residues. The CDR3 reads CASSEGLAGVLNEQFF. DNA for the CDR3: TGTGCCAGCAGTGAGGGGTTAGCGGGAGTGCTCAATGAGCAGTTCTTC. The whole variable domain, filled in from reference TRBV25-1 and TRBJ2-1, reads EADIYQTPRYLVIGTGKKITLECSQTMGHDKMYWYQQDPGMELHLIHYSYGVNSTEKGDLSSESTVSRIRTEHFPLTLESARPSHTSQYLCASSEGLAGVLNEQFFGPGTRLTVL.

The chain recombines TRBV30 with TRBJ1-5; TRBD1 matches 8 bases. The junction had 4 bases not matched to a gene; V was cut back by 5 bases and J by 4 bases. The CDR3 totals 13 residues. Per germline, CDR1 GTSNPN and CDR2 SVGIG (reference sequence). Here the CDR3 reads CAWGQGPNQPQHF. CDR3 sequence (DNA): TGTGCCTGGGGACAGGGCCCGAATCAGCCCCAGCATTTT.

Notes on this clone: This sample also contains other DNA sequences that code for the same CDR3. This chain joins TRBV4-1 and TRBJ2-7; D remains ambiguous. CDR1 and CDR2 (germline): MGHRA, YSYEKL. V dropped 0 bases and J dropped 6 bases, with 9 bases sitting between them. CDR3 size: 13 residues. The CDR3: CASSQEREGEQYF. In DNA form, the CDR3 reads TGCGCCAGCAGCCAAGAGAGAGAAGGCGAGCAGTACTTC.

The rearrangement links TRBV13 to TRBJ2-7; D is undetermined. The CDR3 is made up of 15 amino acids. V was clipped by 6 bases and J by 0 bases, with 15 bases between them. Germline loops: CDR1 PRHDT, CDR2 FYEKMQ (reference sequence). CDR3 in amino acids: CASSFSDQPSYEQYF. The CDR3 coding sequence is TGTGCCAGCAGTTTCAGTGACCAACCCTCCTACGAGCAGTACTTC.

This chain connects TRBV7-9 to TRBJ2-5, with D maybe TRBD1 (6 bases). Germline V gene lookup returns CDR1 SEHNR and CDR2 FQNEAQ (reference sequence). This CDR3 comprises 15 residues. Trimming took 4 bases from V and 1 from J, leaving 13 bases between them. The CDR3 is CASSSRTVGQETQYF. As DNA, the CDR3 is TGTGCCAGCAGCTCCCGGACAGTCGGCCAAGAGACCCAGTACTTC.

The V gene is TRBV19, the J gene TRBJ2-3; 7 bases agree with TRBD2. CDR3 length: 15 amino acids. Per germline, CDR1 LNHDA and CDR2 SQIVND (reference sequence). Trimming cost V 3 bases and J 7 bases; bases outside gene matches: 10. In DNA form, the CDR3 reads TGTGCCAGTAGTATGGATGCGGGAGTATCGCATACGCAGTATTTT. Its translation: CASSMDAGVSHTQYF.

The rearrangement links TRBV7-3 to TRBJ2-1, with D tentatively TRBD1 or TRBD2 (5 bases each). This CDR3 contains 13 residues. Germline V CDR1 and CDR2: SGHTA, FQGTGA. V lost 6 bases, J lost 5 bases, and 11 bases lay in between. CDR3 nucleotides: TGTGCCAGCAGTCCTAGGGGAGACAATGAGCAGTTCTTC. It is translated as CASSPRGDNEQFF.

The chain joins TRBV28 to TRBJ2-7; 8 positions agree with TRBD2. V lost 2 bases and J lost 5; bases outside the gene matches: 5. The length of the CDR3 is 14 residues. Germline loops: CDR1 MDHEN, CDR2 SYDVKM. CDR3 sequence (DNA): TGTGCCAGCAGTTTAACGGGAGGGCCAAACGAGCAGTACTTC. Its translation is CASSLTGGPNEQYF.

The chain links TRBV6-1 to TRBJ2-5, with D perhaps assigned TRBD1 or TRBD2 (6 bases each). V was pared by 1 base and J by 5 bases, with 23 bases between. Germline V gene lookup returns CDR1 MNHNS and CDR2 SASEGT. CDR3 size: 18 residues. CDR3 in amino acids: CASSEDIPAGDAGETQYF. In nucleotides, the CDR3 is TGTGCCAGCAGTGAAGATATTCCGGCAGGGGATGCGGGGGAGACCCAGTACTTC.

The chain recombines TRBV19 with TRBJ1-5; D call uncertain. Per germline, CDR1 LNHDA and CDR2 SQIVND (reference sequence). CDR3 length equals 13 residues. Trimming cost V 10 bases and J 0 bases, with 10 bases left between them. CDR3 loop: CATTDYSNQPQHF. CDR3 nucleotide sequence: TGTGCCACGACGGATTATAGCAATCAGCCCCAGCATTTT.